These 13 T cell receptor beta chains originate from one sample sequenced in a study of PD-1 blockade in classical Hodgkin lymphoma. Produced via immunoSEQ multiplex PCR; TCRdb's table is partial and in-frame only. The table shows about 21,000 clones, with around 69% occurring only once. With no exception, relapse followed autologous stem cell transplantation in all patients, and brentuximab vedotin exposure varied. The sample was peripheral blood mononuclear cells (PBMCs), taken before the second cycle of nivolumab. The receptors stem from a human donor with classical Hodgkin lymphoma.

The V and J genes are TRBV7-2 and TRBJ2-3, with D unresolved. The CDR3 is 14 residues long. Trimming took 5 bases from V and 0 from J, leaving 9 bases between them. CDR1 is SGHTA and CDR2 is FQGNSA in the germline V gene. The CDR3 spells CASSVRKSTDTQYF. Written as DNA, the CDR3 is TGTGCCAGCAGCGTCAGGAAAAGCACAGATACGCAGTATTTT.

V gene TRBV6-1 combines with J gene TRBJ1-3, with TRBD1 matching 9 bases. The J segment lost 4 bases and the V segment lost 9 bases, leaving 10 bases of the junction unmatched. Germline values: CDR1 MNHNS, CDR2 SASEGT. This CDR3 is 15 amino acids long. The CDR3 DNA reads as TGTGCCAGTTCTTTCACAGGGGGCTGGGGAAACACCATATATTTT. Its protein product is CASSFTGGWGNTIYF.

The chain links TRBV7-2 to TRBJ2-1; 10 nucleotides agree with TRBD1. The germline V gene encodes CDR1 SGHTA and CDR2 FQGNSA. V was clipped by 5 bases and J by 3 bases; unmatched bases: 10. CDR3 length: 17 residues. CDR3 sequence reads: CASSQVLGTGVYNEQFF. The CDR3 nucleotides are TGTGCCAGCAGCCAAGTATTGGGGACAGGGGTCTACAATGAGCAGTTCTTC.

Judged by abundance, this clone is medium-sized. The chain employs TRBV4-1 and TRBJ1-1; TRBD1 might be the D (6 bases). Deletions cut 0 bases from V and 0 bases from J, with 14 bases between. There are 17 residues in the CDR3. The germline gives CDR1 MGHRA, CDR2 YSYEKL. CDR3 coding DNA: TGCGCCAGCAGCCAAGAGGGACTCAGGGGACTGAACACTGAAGCTTTCTTT. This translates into CASSQEGLRGLNTEAFF.

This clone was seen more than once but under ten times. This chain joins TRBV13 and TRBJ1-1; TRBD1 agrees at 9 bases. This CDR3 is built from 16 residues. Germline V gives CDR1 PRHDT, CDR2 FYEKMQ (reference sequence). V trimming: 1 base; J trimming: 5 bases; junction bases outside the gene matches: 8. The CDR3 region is CASSLAGTGTETEAFF. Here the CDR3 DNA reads TGTGCCAGCAGCTTAGCCGGGACAGGGACGGAAACTGAAGCTTTCTTT.

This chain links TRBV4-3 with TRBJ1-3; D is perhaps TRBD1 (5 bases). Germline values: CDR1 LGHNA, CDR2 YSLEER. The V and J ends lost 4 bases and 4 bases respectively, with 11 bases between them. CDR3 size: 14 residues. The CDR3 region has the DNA TGCGCCAGCAGCCCCCCAGGGCAAGGAAACACCATATATTTT. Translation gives CASSPPGQGNTIYF.

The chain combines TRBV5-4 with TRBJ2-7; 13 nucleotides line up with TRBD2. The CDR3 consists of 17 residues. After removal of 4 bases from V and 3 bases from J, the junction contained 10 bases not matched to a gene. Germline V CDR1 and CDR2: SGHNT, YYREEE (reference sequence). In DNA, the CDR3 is TGTGCCAGCAGCATTGGACTAGCGGGAGTCGAATACTACGAGCAGTACTTC. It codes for CASSIGLAGVEYYEQYF.

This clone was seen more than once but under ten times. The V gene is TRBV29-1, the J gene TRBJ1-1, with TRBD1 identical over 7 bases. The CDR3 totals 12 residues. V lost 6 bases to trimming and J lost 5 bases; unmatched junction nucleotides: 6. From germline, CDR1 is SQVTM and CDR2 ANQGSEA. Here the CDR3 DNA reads TGCAGCGTATCCGACAGGGAAACTGAAGCTTTCTTT. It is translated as CSVSDRETEAFF.

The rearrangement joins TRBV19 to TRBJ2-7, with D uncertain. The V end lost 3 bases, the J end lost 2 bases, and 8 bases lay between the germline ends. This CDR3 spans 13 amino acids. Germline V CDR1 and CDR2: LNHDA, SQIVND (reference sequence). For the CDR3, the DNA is TGTGCCAGTAGTATGGGCCCGACCTACGAGCAGTACTTC. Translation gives CASSMGPTYEQYF.

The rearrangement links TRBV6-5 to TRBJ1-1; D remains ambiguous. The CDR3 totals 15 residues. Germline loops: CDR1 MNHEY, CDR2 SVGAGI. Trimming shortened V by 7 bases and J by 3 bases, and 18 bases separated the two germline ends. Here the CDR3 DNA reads TGTGCCAGCACCGAGCATTTCTCTACTGACACTGAAGCTTTCTTT. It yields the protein CASTEHFSTDTEAFF.

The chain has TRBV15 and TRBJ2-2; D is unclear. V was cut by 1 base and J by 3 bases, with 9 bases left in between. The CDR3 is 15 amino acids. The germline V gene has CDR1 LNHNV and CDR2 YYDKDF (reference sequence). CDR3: CATSRGDEYTGELFF. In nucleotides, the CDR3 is TGTGCCACCAGCAGAGGAGATGAGTACACCGGGGAGCTGTTTTTT.

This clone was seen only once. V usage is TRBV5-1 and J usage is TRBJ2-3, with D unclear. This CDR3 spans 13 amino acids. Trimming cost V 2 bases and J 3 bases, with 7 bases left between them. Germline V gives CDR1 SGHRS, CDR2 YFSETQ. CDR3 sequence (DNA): TGCGCCAGCAGCTTTGATAGAACAGATACGCAGTATTTT. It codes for CASSFDRTDTQYF.

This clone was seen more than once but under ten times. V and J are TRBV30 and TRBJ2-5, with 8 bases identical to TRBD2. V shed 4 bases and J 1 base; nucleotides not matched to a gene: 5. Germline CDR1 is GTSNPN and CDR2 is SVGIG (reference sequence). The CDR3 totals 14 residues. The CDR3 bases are TGTGCCTGGACTGTAAGCGGGAGCCAAGAGACCCAGTACTTC. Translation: CAWTVSGSQETQYF.